These 8 T cell receptor beta chains came from one sample sequenced in a study of OX40 agonist ivuxolimab in advanced cancers. Assay used: immunoSEQ multiplex PCR; TCRdb lists only in-frame clones, some missing. The sample has roughly 76,000 clones, approximately 80% seen once; the top ten hold about 1%. The starting material was CD4+ or CD8+ T cells sorted from blood, obtained in a trial of the OX40 agonist ivuxolimab. Source of these receptors: an adult with an advanced solid tumor such as melanoma, head and neck, liver or kidney cancer.

The chain uses TRBV5-4 and TRBJ1-4; D not certain. Germline CDR1 SGHNT, CDR2 YYREEE (reference sequence). This CDR3 has 13 residues. V lost 3 bases and J lost 6, with 9 bases in between. The CDR3 here is CASSWGIYEKLFF. DNA for the CDR3: TGTGCCAGCAGCTGGGGTATCTATGAAAAACTGTTTTTT.

V gene TRBV6-1 combines with J gene TRBJ1-3; no firm D call. Germline V CDR1 and CDR2: MNHNS, SASEGT. The CDR3 consists of 14 residues. Trimming left V 4 bases short and J 2 bases short, with 9 bases between. CDR3 region: CASSVLVTGNTIYF. Here the CDR3 DNA reads TGTGCCAGCAGTGTGCTAGTGACTGGAAACACCATATATTTT.

This chain uses TRBV4-2 with TRBJ2-3; D is undetermined. There are 12 residues in the CDR3. Germline V gene sequence: CDR1 LGHNA, CDR2 YNFKEQ. The germline V and J ends were trimmed by 5 bases and 0 bases, with 3 bases remaining between them. As DNA, the CDR3 is TGTGCCAGCAGCGGGAGCACAGATACGCAGTATTTT. Protein sequence: CASSGSTDTQYF.

This chain uses TRBV6-6 with TRBJ2-3; the D gene is possibly TRBD1 (7 bases). Germline CDR1 reads MNHNY; CDR2 reads SVGAGI (reference sequence). This CDR3 is 15 amino acids long. V lost 8 bases to trimming and J lost 0 bases, with 15 bases between them. This CDR3 reads CASRNRGGSTDTQYF. In DNA, the CDR3 is TGTGCCAGCCGTAACAGGGGAGGTAGCACAGATACGCAGTATTTT.

This clone was observed a single time. The chain links TRBV19 to TRBJ1-2; TRBD1 matches 7 bases. The CDR3 totals 15 residues. The V gene end was trimmed by 5 bases and the J gene end by 2 bases; junction bases not matched to a gene: 8. The germline V gene encodes CDR1 LNHDA and CDR2 SQIVND (reference sequence). The CDR3 spells CASSVWDSLNYGYTF. As DNA, the CDR3 is TGTGCCAGTAGTGTTTGGGACAGTCTCAACTATGGCTACACCTTC.

V usage is TRBV19 and J usage is TRBJ1-5; no reliable D call. This CDR3 contains 15 residues. CDR1 is LNHDA, CDR2 SQIVND, per germline (reference sequence). Trimming cost V 3 bases and J 4 bases, with 13 bases left between them. The CDR3 DNA sequence: TGTGCCAGTAGTATCAACACCTTGCCGAATCAGCCCCAGCATTTT. Protein: CASSINTLPNQPQHF.

The chain links TRBV7-2 to TRBJ2-4; the D is unclear. Trimming took 3 bases from V and 8 from J, leaving 8 bases between them. The CDR3 is made up of 12 amino acids. Germline loops: CDR1 SGHTA, CDR2 FQGNSA. CDR3 nucleotide sequence: TGTGCCAGCAGCTTTACCCGGGACATTCAGTACTTC. It codes for CASSFTRDIQYF.

The rearrangement joins TRBV6-1 to TRBJ1-1; the D gene is possibly TRBD1 (5 bases). The CDR3 has 13 amino acids. The V end was cut by 11 bases, the J end by 3 bases, with 16 bases between. Germline V gene data show CDR1 as MNHNS and CDR2 as SASEGT. This CDR3 is CAGGRDFDTEAFF. The CDR3 DNA reads as TGTGCCGGGGGGAGGGATTTCGACACTGAAGCTTTCTTT.